Described below is a single T cell receptor (beta chain) sequence and its context. This clone was detected only a few times. Its cognate antigen has yet to be identified. No clone much larger than this one lies a single base away; base qualities are absent. The data originate from a study of blood T cell repertoires in COVID-19 (dated by TCRdb to 2019 to 2021). General notes on the study: Samples covering the acute and convalescent phases of COVID-19 were provided by collaborators in the United States, Italy and Spain. The sample metadata nearly always contained a de-identified subject ID, COVID-19 status, age in years and sex. Where available, HLA class I and class II types were taken from metadata supplied by the sample provider and were not determined by assay-based typing. The repertoires were made available in a free public database intended to serve as a resource for research on the immune response to SARS-CoV-2. The material from the prospective study consisted of cDNA or gDNA derived from T cells, B-cell-depleted T cells, or PBMCs. Deeply sampled blood TCRbeta repertoires from subjects exposed to, actively infected with, or recovered from COVID-19 were included in the dataset. The samples were drawn from two sources: the first 160 participants of the ongoing ImmuneRACE study, and fewer than 1,500 subjects contributed by 6 global collaborators.

Overall results and qualifications from the work: The amount of clinical and demographic metadata varied by source and participant and was provided uncurated.

The collaborating institutions used their own protocols to collect whole blood in K2EDTA tubes. For TCRbeta analysis, collaborator samples were shipped as frozen whole blood, as isolated PBMCs, or as DNA extracted from either sample type. The immunoSEQ Assay, a bias-controlled multiplex PCR, was used to amplify TCRbeta CDR3 regions from genomic DNA. In the authors' own workflow: Nucleated cell counts per sample were estimated from amplification of reference gene primers within the assay. Sequence reads were collapsed and filtered to measure the absolute abundance of every unique TCRbeta CDR3 rearrangement. For each sample, productive Simpson clonality was calculated as the square root of Simpson's diversity index over productive rearrangements. The table comes from immuneACCESS by way of TCRdb, which keeps in-frame sequences with V and J called. Part of the clones is missing from these tables; in studies checked, under half for an unresolved V gene and the rest for unknown reasons. V and J calls and clone size are given by that table; D and trimming were obtained from the DNA. Present in this sample are some 150,000 clones, just over 85% of which were seen just once. The leading ten clones occupy approximately 8% of the sample.

The cysteine opens and the phenylalanine closes a CDR3 of 15 amino acids. Only the CDR3 portion is preserved as DNA: 45 bases, with reading frame beginning at the first base. CDR1 and CDR2 are drawn from the germline V gene: SNHLY, FYNNEI. V drops 2 bases and J drops 2 bases, leaving 13 bases in between. Here the chain combines TRBV2 and TRBJ2-7; no confident D gene assignment can be made. The sample comprised peripheral blood. The TCR originated in a woman aged 60 to 75 with acute or convalescent COVID-19. The nucleotides are TGTGCCAGCAGTGAAACTCCCCAAAGCGCCTACGAGCAGTACTTC. Translation gives CASSETPQSAYEQYF.